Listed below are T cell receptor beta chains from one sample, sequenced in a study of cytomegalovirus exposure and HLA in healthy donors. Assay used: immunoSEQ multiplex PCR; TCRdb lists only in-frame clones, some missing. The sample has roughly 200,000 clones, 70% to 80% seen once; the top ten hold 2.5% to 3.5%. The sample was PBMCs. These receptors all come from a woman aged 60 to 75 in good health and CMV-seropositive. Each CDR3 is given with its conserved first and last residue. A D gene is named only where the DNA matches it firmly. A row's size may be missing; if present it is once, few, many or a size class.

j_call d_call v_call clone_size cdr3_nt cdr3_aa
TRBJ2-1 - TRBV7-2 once TGTGCCAGCAGCTTAGCGCAGTTTTATGAGCAGTTCTTC CASSLAQFYEQFF
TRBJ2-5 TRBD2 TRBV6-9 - TGTGCCAGCAGTTGGGTAGCGGGAGACCAAGAGACCCAGTACTTC CASSWVAGDQETQYF
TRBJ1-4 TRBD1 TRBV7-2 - TGTGCCAGCAGCTTATCCGGGACAGGGGGTCAAAAACTGTTTTTT CASSLSGTGGQKLFF
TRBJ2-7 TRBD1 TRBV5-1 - TGCGCCAGCAGCAGGGGACAGGATTCCTACGAGCAGTACTTC CASSRGQDSYEQYF
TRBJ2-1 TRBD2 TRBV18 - TGTGCCAGCTCACTTATGACTAGCGGGAGATCTCTCTCCTACAATGAGCAGTTCTTC CASSLMTSGRSLSYNEQFF
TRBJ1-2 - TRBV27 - TGTGCCAGCAGTTTATCCCCCCGGAACTATGGCTACACCTTC CASSLSPRNYGYTF
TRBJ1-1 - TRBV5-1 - TGCGCCAGCAGCTCGCCAGGGAACACTGAAGCTTTCTTT CASSSPGNTEAFF
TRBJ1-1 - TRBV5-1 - TGCGCCAGCAGCCCAGGGACACCTATTGAAGCTTTCTTT CASSPGTPIEAFF
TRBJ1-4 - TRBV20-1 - TGCAGTGCTATAATCGGCTTCAAGGAGGTTTTT CSAIIGFKEVF
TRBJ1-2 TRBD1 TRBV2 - TGTGCAGAGACAGGGGCGGGGGGCTACACCTTC CAETGAGGYTF
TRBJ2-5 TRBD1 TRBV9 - TGTGCCAGCAGCATTGGGACAGCGGAGACCCAGTACTTC CASSIGTAETQYF
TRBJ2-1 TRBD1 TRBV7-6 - TGTGCCAGCAGCTCCCGGGACAGGGGTGTCGATGAGCAGTTCTTC CASSSRDRGVDEQFF
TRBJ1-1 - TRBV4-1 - TGCGCCAGCAGCCAAGCCCTAGAGAACACTGAAGCTTTCTTT CASSQALENTEAFF
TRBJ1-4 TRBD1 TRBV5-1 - TGCGCCAGCAGTTCGGGACAGGTGGGGGAAAAACTGTTTTTT CASSSGQVGEKLFF
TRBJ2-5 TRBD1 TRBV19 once TGTGCCAGTAGTATACAGGGGGCGGAAGTGGAGACCCAGTACTTC CASSIQGAEVETQYF
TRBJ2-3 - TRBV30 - TGTGCCTGGAGCTGGACTTCTCTACAGGGAGATACGCAGTATTTT CAWSWTSLQGDTQYF
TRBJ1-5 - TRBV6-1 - TGTGCCAGCAGATGGGACACCAATCAGCCCCAGCATTTT CASRWDTNQPQHF
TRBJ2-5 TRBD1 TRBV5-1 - TGCGCCAGCAGCTTGGTTCCCACAGGGGGCGGAGAGACCCAGTACTTC CASSLVPTGGGETQYF
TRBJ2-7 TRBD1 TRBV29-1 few TGCAGCGTTGAACTGACTGGTGACTGGGACAGGGGGCGCGAGCAGTACTTC CSVELTGDWDRGREQYF
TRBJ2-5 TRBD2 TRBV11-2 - TGTGCCAGCAGCTTAGACCCCCGAACTAGCGGGGAGACCCAGTACTTC CASSLDPRTSGETQYF
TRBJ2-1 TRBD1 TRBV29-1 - TGCAGCGTAGATCCGGGACAGGGTAGGAATGAGCAGTTCTTC CSVDPGQGRNEQFF
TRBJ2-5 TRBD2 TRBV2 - TGTGCCAGCAGTGGTGCGGGGGGTCTCAAAGAGACCCAGTACTTC CASSGAGGLKETQYF
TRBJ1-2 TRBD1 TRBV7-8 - TGTGCCAGCTCTGAACAGGGGTATGGCTACACCTTC CASSEQGYGYTF
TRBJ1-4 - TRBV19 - TGTGCCAGTAATCCGGGACTGCCTAATGAAAAACTGTTTTTT CASNPGLPNEKLFF
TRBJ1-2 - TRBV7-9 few TGTGCCAGCAGCTTAGGCGTTTCCTATGGCTACACCTTC CASSLGVSYGYTF
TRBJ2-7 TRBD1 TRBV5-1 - TGCGCCAGCAGCTTAAATACCGCATCGGGACAGGGGGGCTACGAGCAGTACTTC CASSLNTASGQGGYEQYF
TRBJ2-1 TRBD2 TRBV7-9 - TGTGCCAGCAGCTTAGCCGGACTAGTCCATGAGCAGTTCTTC CASSLAGLVHEQFF
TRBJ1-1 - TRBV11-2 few TGTGCCAGCACCGGGGACTCACGCCGGACTGAAGCTTTCTTT CASTGDSRRTEAFF
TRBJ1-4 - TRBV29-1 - TGCAGCGTCAGCAGGGGTCCTAATGAAAAACTGTTTTTT CSVSRGPNEKLFF
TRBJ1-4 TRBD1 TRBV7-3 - TGTGCCAGCAGCAGACAGGGGGCGGGGGAAAAACTGTTTTTT CASSRQGAGEKLFF
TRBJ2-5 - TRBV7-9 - TGTGCCAGCAGCTCTAGGGGGTACCAAGAGACCCAGTACTTC CASSSRGYQETQYF
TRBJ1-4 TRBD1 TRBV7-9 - TGTGCCAGCAGCCCGGGACAGTATAATGAAAAACTGTTTTTT CASSPGQYNEKLFF
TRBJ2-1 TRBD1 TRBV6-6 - TGTGCCAGCAGTTCGACCGGGACAGGGGGTCCTGAGCAGTTCTTC CASSSTGTGGPEQFF
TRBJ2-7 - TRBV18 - TGTGCCAGCTCACCCCTCCGGGGTAAATCCTACGAGCAGTACTTC CASSPLRGKSYEQYF
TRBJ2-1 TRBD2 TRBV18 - TGTGCCAGCTCACCACGGCTAGCGGGCAATGAGCAGTTCTTC CASSPRLAGNEQFF
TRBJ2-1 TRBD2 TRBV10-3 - TGTGCCATCAGGGCTAGCGGGGGGGCAAATGAGCAGTTCTTC CAIRASGGANEQFF
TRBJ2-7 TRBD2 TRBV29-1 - TGCAGCGCCGACGGGACTAGCGGGGGGGGATTCGAAGAGCAGTACTTC CSADGTSGGGFEEQYF
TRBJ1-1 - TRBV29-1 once TGCAGCGTTGTAAGACAGACGAACACTGAAGCTTTCTTT CSVVRQTNTEAFF
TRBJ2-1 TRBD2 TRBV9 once TGTGCCAGCAGCGTAGCTCCCCAGGGAGGGTACAATGAGCAGTTCTTC CASSVAPQGGYNEQFF
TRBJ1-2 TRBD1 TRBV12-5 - TGTGCTAGTGGTTTTTCCGGGACAGGGGACGTCCTGAGAAACTATGGCTACACCTTC CASGFSGTGDVLRNYGYTF
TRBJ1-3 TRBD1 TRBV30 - TGTGCCTGGTCCAGAGACAGGGAGAGAAACACCATATATTTT CAWSRDRERNTIYF
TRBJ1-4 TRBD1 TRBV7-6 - TGTGCCAGCAGCTTAGTGGGCGGGGGACAGGCCTTGGGTGAAAAACTGTTTTTT CASSLVGGGQALGEKLFF
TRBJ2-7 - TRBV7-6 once TGTGCCAGCAGCTTTTTAGCGGACGAGCAGTACTTC CASSFLADEQYF
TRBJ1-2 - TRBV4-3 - TGCGCCAGCAGCCAGTCCTTTTCAGCTAACTATGGCTACACCTTC CASSQSFSANYGYTF
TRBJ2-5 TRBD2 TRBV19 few TGTGCCAGTAGTAAGACTAGCCCGGGACAGACCCAGTACTTC CASSKTSPGQTQYF
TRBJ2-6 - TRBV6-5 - TGTGCCAGCCGGCCGGGGATAGTCAACGTCCTGACTTTC CASRPGIVNVLTF
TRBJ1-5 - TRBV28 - TGTGCCAGCAGCCTTATCCCGGGGCAGCCCCAGCATTTT CASSLIPGQPQHF
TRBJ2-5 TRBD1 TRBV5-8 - TGTGCCAGCAGCTTGGGGGGGACAGTCCAAGAGACCCAGTACTTC CASSLGGTVQETQYF
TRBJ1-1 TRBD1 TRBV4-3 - TGCGCCAGCCGTCCCGGACAGGGAATGGTTGAAGCTTTCTTT CASRPGQGMVEAFF
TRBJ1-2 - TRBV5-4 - TGTGCCAGCAGCATTGACAGCTATGGCTACACCTTC CASSIDSYGYTF
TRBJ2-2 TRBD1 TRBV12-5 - TGTGCTAGTGGTTTGGTACAGGGGGAAACCGGGGAGCTGTTTTTT CASGLVQGETGELFF
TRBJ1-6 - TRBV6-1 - TGTGCCAGCAGTGACGTTCGCGGGTGGTCACCCCTCCACTTT CASSDVRGWSPLHF
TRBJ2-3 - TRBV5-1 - TGCGCCAGCAGCTGGGACACTGCCGGGACAGATACGCAGTATTTT CASSWDTAGTDTQYF
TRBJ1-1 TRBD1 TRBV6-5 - TGTGCCAGCAGCCCCTCGGACAGGGGGTTGACTGAAGCTTTCTTT CASSPSDRGLTEAFF
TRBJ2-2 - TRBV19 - TGTGCCAGTAGTATTAGGGGCACCGGGGAGCTGTTTTTT CASSIRGTGELFF